The 5 T cell receptor beta chains below were found in one sample sequenced in a study of T cells in tumors after PD-1 blockade. Sequencing used immunoSEQ multiplex PCR; TCRdb keeps in-frame clones, though not all of them. Of roughly 8,200 clones detected, 55% to 75% appear once; the ten largest clones hold 3.5% to 5.5%. The source material was tumor tissue, sampled after anti-PD-1 treatment. The source of these receptors is a human donor with basal cell carcinoma.

The gene calls are TRBV5-1 and TRBJ1-6, with a tentative D call TRBD1 (5 bases). Trimming cost V 4 bases and J 7 bases, with 12 bases left between them. Germline CDR1 is SGHRS and CDR2 is YFSETQ. The CDR3 is 14 amino acids. The CDR3 coding sequence is TGCGCCAGCAGCGCCGCGGGGGTCAATTCACCCCTCCACTTT. Protein: CASSAAGVNSPLHF.

The chain has TRBV15 and TRBJ2-7, with TRBD1 matching over 9 bases. The CDR3 is made up of 16 amino acids. The germline gives CDR1 LNHNV, CDR2 YYDKDF (reference sequence). Trimming took 3 bases from V and 3 from J; bases not matched to a gene: 9. The chain's CDR3 is CATSSYRGPKGYEQYF. The CDR3 DNA reads as TGTGCCACCAGCAGTTACAGGGGGCCCAAAGGCTACGAGCAGTACTTC.

The V call is TRBV5-1, the J call TRBJ2-1, with 11 bases aligning to TRBD2. CDR3 size: 19 residues. The germline gives CDR1 SGHRS, CDR2 YFSETQ. Trimming removed 2 bases from V and 0 bases from J; junction bases left unmatched: 10. In DNA form, the CDR3 reads TGCGCCAGCAGCTTCCTTTCTAGCGGGGGGTTTAGCTCCTACAATGAGCAGTTCTTC. Its translation: CASSFLSSGGFSSYNEQFF.

CDR3 in DNA: TGTGCCAGCATCCTCCGGGACAGGGGCGTCAACGAGCAGTACTTC. Translation gives CASILRDRGVNEQYF. The genes are TRBV6-5 and TRBJ2-7, with 10 bases aligning to TRBD1. The CDR3 is 15 amino acids. The V gene's germline CDR1 is MNHEY and CDR2 SVGAGI. V trimming: 7 bases; J trimming: 5 bases; junction bases outside the gene matches: 11.

The CDR3 sequence is CAWSVWGQQGNQPQHF. In DNA form, the CDR3 reads TGTGCCTGGAGTGTATGGGGCCAACAGGGAAATCAGCCCCAGCATTTT. J is TRBJ1-5 and V is TRBV30, with a tentative D call TRBD1 (6 bases). Looked up from germline, CDR1 is GTSNPN and CDR2 is SVGIG (reference sequence). The CDR3 totals 16 residues. V was trimmed by 0 bases and J by 4 bases, leaving 16 bases between them. The variable domain in full, completed from reference TRBV30 and TRBJ1-5, reads SQTIHQWPATLVQPVGSPLSLECTVEGTSNPNLYWYRQAAGRGLQLLFYSVGIGQISSEVPQNLSASRPQDRQFILSSKKLLLSDSGFYLCAWSVWGQQGNQPQHFGDGTRLSIL.